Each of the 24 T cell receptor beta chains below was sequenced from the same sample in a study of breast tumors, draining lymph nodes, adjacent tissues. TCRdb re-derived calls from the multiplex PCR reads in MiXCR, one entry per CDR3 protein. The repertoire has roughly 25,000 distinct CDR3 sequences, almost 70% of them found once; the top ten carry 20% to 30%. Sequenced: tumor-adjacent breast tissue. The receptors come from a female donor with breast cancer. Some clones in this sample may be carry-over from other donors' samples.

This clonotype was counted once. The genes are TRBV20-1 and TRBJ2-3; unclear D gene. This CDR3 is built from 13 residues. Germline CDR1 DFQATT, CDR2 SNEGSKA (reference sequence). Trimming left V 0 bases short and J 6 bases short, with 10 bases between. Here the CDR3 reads CSARDGPGDTQYF. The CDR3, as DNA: TGCAGTGCTAGAGATGGTCCTGGGGATACGCAGTATTTT.

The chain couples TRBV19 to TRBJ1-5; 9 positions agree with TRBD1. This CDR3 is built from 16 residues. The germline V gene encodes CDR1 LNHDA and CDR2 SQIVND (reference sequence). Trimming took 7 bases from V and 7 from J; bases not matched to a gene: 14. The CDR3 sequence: CASTPTGGPSWQPQHF. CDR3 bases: TGTGCCAGTACTCCGACAGGGGGTCCATCATGGCAGCCCCAGCATTTT.

DNA for the CDR3: TGTGCCAGCAGCCATCGTCCGGATACGCAGTATTTT. This gives the protein CASSHRPDTQYF. This chain connects TRBV7-9 to TRBJ2-3, with D hard to call. CDR1 is SEHNR and CDR2 is FQNEAQ in the germline V gene (reference sequence). This CDR3 region has 12 residues. The V gene lost 5 bases and the J gene lost 6 bases, with 9 bases spanning the gap.

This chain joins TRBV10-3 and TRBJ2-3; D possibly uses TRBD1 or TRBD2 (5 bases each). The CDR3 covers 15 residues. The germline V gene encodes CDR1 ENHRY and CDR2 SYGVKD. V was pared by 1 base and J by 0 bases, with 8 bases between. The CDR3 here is CAISEWGGSTDTQYF. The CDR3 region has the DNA TGTGCCATCAGTGAGTGGGGCGGGAGCACAGATACGCAGTATTTT.

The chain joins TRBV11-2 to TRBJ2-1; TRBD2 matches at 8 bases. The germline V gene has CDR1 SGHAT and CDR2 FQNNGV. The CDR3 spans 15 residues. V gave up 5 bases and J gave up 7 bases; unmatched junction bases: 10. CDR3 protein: CASSPTLSGENEQFF. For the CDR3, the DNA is TGTGCCAGCAGCCCTACACTTAGCGGGGAAAATGAGCAGTTCTTC.

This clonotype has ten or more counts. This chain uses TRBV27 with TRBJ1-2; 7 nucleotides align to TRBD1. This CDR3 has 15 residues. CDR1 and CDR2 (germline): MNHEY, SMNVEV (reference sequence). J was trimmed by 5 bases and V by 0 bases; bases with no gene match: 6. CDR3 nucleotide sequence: TGTGCCAGCAGTTTATCTGGCCAGGGGGTTTATGGCTACACCTTC. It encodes CASSLSGQGVYGYTF.

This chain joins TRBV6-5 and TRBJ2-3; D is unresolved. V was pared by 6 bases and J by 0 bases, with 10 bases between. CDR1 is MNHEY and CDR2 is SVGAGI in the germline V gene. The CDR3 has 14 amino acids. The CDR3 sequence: CASRRTTSTDTQYF. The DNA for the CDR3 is TGTGCCAGCAGACGGACGACTAGCACAGATACGCAGTATTTT.

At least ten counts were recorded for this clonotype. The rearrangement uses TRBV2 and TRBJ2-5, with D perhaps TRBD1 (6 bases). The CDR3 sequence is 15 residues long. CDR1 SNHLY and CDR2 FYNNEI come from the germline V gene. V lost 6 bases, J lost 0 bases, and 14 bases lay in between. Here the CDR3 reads CASRSRTANQETQYF. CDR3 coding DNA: TGTGCCAGCAGATCTAGGACAGCGAACCAAGAGACCCAGTACTTC.

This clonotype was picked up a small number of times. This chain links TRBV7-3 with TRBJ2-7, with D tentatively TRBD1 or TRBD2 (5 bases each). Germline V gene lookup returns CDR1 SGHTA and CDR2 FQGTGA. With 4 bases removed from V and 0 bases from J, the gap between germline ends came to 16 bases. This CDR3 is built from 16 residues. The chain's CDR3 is CASSSPIPGRSYEQYF. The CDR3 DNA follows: TGTGCCAGCAGCTCACCGATCCCGGGACGCTCCTACGAGCAGTACTTC.

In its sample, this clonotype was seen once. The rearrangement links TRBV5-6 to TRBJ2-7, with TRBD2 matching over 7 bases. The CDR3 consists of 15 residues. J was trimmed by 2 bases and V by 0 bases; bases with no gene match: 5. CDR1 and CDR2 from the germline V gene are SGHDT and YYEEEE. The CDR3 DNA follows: TGTGCCAGCAGCTTGGTGGGGAGGGAAGCCTACGAGCAGTACTTC. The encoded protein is CASSLVGREAYEQYF.

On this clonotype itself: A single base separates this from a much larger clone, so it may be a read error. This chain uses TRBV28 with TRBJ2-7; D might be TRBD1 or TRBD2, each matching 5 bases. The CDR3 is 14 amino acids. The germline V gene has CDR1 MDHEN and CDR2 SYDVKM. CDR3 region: CAGSSGSASYEQYF. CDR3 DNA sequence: TGTGCCGGCAGTTCAGGGAGTGCCTCCTACGAGCAGTACTTC.

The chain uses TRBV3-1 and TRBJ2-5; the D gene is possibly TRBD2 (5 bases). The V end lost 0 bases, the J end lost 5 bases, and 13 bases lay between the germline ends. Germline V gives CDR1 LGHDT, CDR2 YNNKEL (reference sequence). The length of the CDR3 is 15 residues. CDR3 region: CASSQEPLAWETQYF. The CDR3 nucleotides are TGTGCCAGCAGCCAAGAACCCCTAGCTTGGGAGACCCAGTACTTC.

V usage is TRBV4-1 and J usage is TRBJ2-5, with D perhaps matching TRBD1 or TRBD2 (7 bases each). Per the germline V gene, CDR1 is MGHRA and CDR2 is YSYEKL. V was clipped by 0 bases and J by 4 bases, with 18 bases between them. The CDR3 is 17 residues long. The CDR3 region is CASSQEGFAGGVETQYF. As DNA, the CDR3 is TGCGCCAGCAGCCAAGAGGGCTTTGCAGGGGGGGTAGAGACCCAGTACTTC.

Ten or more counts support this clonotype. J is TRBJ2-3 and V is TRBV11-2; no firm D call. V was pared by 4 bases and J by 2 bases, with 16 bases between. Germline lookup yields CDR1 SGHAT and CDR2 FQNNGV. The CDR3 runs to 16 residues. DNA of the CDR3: TGTGCCAGCAGCTCCTTAGACTCGGTCTCCACAGATACGCAGTATTTT. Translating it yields CASSSLDSVSTDTQYF.

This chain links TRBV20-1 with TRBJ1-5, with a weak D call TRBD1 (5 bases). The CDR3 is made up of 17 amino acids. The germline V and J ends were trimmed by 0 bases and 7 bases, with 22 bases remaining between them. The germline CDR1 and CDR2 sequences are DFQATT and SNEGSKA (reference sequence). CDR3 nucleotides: TGCAGTGCTAGAGATAGTGGGGCAGGGCGGTATGGACAGCCCCAGCATTTT. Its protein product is CSARDSGAGRYGQPQHF.

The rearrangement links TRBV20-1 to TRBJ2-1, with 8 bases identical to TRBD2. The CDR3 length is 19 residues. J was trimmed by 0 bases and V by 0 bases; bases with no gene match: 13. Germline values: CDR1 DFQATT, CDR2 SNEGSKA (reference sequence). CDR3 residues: CSARDLTSGSASSYNEQFF. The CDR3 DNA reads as TGCAGTGCTAGAGATCTCACCAGCGGGAGTGCGAGCTCCTACAATGAGCAGTTCTTC.

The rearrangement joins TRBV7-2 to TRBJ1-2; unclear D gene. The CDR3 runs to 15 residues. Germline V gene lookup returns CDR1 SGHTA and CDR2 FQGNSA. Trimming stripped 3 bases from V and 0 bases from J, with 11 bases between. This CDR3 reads CASSFDEAANYGYTF. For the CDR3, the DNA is TGTGCCAGCAGCTTCGATGAAGCAGCTAACTATGGCTACACCTTC.

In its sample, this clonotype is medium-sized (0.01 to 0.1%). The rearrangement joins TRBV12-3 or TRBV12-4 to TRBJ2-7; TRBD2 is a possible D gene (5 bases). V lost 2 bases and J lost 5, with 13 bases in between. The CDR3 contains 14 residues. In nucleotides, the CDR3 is TGTGCCAGCAGTTTAAAGGGCGCGGGTCACGAGCAGTACTTC. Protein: CASSLKGAGHEQYF.

CDR3 nucleotides: TGTGCCAGCTCACCAGGGGGTCAAGAGACCCAGTACTTC. Translation: CASSPGGQETQYF. The chain uses TRBV18 and TRBJ2-5; D could derive from TRBD1 or TRBD2 (5 bases each). The CDR3 contains 13 residues. Germline values: CDR1 KGHSH, CDR2 LQKENI. V lost 2 bases and J 2 bases, leaving 6 bases between the germline ends.

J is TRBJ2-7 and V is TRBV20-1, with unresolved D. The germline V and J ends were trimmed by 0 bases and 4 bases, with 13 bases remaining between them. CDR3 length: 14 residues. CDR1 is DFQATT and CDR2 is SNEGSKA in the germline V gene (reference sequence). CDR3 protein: CSAREVWVCYEQYF. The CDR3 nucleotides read TGCAGTGCTAGAGAGGTCTGGGTCTGTTACGAGCAGTACTTC.

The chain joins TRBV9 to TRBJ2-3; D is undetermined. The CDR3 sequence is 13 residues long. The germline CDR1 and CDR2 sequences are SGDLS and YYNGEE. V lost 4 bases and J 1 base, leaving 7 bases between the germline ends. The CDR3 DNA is TGTGCCAGCAGCATAGTCGGCACAGATACGCAGTATTTT. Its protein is CASSIVGTDTQYF.

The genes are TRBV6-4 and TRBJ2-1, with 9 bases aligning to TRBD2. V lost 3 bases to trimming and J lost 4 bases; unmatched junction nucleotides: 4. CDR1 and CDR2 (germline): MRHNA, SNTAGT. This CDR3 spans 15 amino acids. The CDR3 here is CASSDEAGGYNEQFF. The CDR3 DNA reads TGTGCCAGCAGTGATGAAGCGGGGGGTTACAATGAGCAGTTCTTC.

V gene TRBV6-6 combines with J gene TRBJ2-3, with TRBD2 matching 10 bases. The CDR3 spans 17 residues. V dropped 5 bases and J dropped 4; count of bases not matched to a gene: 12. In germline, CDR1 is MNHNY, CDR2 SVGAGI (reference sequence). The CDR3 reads CASSTASGTSVADTQYF. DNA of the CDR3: TGTGCCAGCAGTACCGCCTCCGGGACTAGCGTTGCAGATACGCAGTATTTT.

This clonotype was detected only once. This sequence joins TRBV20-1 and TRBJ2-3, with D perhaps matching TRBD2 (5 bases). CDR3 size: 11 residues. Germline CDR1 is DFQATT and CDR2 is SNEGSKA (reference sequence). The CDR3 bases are TGCGCCGGGGTGAAGGAAGATACGCAGTATTTT. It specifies CAGVKEDTQYF.